This T cell receptor beta chain came from a study of blood T cell repertoires in COVID-19. Study-level background: T cells, B-cell-depleted T cells, or PBMCs supplied cDNA or gDNA.

The CDR3 totals 16 residues. Unmatched junction bases numbered 2, after V lost 1 base and J lost 4 bases. Germline CDR1 SGHTA, CDR2 FQGTGA. Produced via immunoSEQ multiplex PCR; TCRdb's table is partial and in-frame only. The sample has about 320,000 clones; around 86% are singletons. The specimen was peripheral blood. The chain employs TRBV7-3 and TRBJ2-1, with 12 bases fitting TRBD2. The sequence was collected from a woman in her 50s with acute or convalescent COVID-19. This chain's CDR3 is CASSLNGLAGYNEQFF. The DNA for the CDR3 is TGTGCCAGCAGCTTAAACGGACTAGCGGGGTACAATGAGCAGTTCTTC.